A selection of T cell receptor beta chains follows, all from one sample in a study of blood T cell repertoires in COVID-19. The table came from immunoSEQ multiplex PCR; TCRdb's copy has only in-frame clones and leaves some out. The data hold over 200,000 clones, with 86% observed a single time. The sample comprised peripheral blood. The origin of the receptors is a man aged 25 to 40 who had recovered from COVID-19. Both conserved end residues are part of each CDR3. Each record gives: D gene, V gene, clone size, J gene, CDR3 protein, CDR3 DNA. D genes are given only for firm matches. Where a row states a size, it is once, few, many or the class of an expanded clone; other rows omit it.

d_gene: NA; v_gene: TRBV5-1; abundance: NA; j_gene: TRBJ2-2; CDR3aa: CASSLGEGRSGELFF; CDR3nt: TGCGCCAGCAGCTTGGGAGAGGGTAGATCCGGGGAGCTGTTTTTT
d_gene: NA; v_gene: TRBV6-1; abundance: few; j_gene: TRBJ2-7; CDR3aa: CASSGRGMTSGGTYEQYF; CDR3nt: TGTGCCAGCAGTGGCAGGGGAATGACGTCCGGGGGGACCTACGAGCAGTACTTC
d_gene: NA; v_gene: TRBV12-3/TRBV12-4; abundance: once; j_gene: TRBJ1-2; CDR3aa: CASSSSNYGYTF; CDR3nt: TGTGCCAGCAGCTCCTCTAACTATGGCTACACCTTC
d_gene: NA; v_gene: TRBV5-6; abundance: NA; j_gene: TRBJ1-4; CDR3aa: CASSFKQTNEKLFF; CDR3nt: TGTGCCAGCAGCTTTAAACAGACTAATGAAAAACTGTTTTTT
d_gene: NA; v_gene: TRBV7-7; abundance: once; j_gene: TRBJ1-3; CDR3aa: CASSLEPPTGSSGNTIYF; CDR3nt: TGTGCCAGCAGCTTAGAACCCCCCACAGGGAGCTCTGGAAACACCATATATTTT
d_gene: TRBD1; v_gene: TRBV6-2/TRBV6-3; abundance: NA; j_gene: TRBJ2-7; CDR3aa: CASSQSRGRAEQYF; CDR3nt: TGTGCCAGCAGCCAGTCCAGGGGGCGAGCCGAGCAGTACTTC
d_gene: TRBD1; v_gene: TRBV19; abundance: NA; j_gene: TRBJ1-2; CDR3aa: CASTENRGRIEGYTF; CDR3nt: TGTGCCAGTACTGAGAACAGGGGGCGGATAGAGGGCTACACCTTC
d_gene: TRBD2; v_gene: TRBV14; abundance: NA; j_gene: TRBJ2-3; CDR3aa: CASSPTSGGRADTQYF; CDR3nt: TGTGCCAGCAGCCCGACTAGCGGGGGGCGCGCAGATACGCAGTATTTT
d_gene: NA; v_gene: TRBV6-6; abundance: NA; j_gene: TRBJ1-1; CDR3aa: CASSWTLGAFF; CDR3nt: TGTGCCAGCAGTTGGACTCTCGGAGCTTTCTTT
d_gene: NA; v_gene: TRBV11-3; abundance: NA; j_gene: TRBJ2-1; CDR3aa: CASSLTGTGHNEQFF; CDR3nt: TGTGCCAGCAGCTTAACCGGGACTGGGCACAATGAGCAGTTCTTC
d_gene: NA; v_gene: TRBV7-9; abundance: NA; j_gene: TRBJ1-2; CDR3aa: CASSLISDANYGYTF; CDR3nt: TGTGCCAGCAGCTTAATCAGCGATGCTAACTATGGCTACACCTTC
d_gene: NA; v_gene: TRBV7-9; abundance: NA; j_gene: TRBJ1-4; CDR3aa: CASSSTHRKDEKLFF; CDR3nt: TGTGCCAGCAGCTCCACACACAGAAAGGATGAAAAACTGTTTTTT
d_gene: NA; v_gene: TRBV11-2; abundance: NA; j_gene: TRBJ1-6; CDR3aa: CASSLATGWGSSYNSPLHF; CDR3nt: TGTGCCAGCAGCTTAGCGACGGGATGGGGAAGCTCCTATAATTCACCCCTCCACTTT
d_gene: NA; v_gene: TRBV9; abundance: NA; j_gene: TRBJ1-1; CDR3aa: CASSLSKNTEAFF; CDR3nt: TGTGCCAGCAGCCTTAGCAAGAACACTGAAGCTTTCTTT
d_gene: NA; v_gene: TRBV10-3; abundance: NA; j_gene: TRBJ2-2; CDR3aa: CAISFRDSGTGELFF; CDR3nt: TGTGCCATCAGTTTCCGGGACTCCGGAACCGGGGAGCTGTTTTTT
d_gene: TRBD1; v_gene: TRBV29-1; abundance: NA; j_gene: TRBJ2-3; CDR3aa: CSVAGGTRTDTQYF; CDR3nt: TGCAGCGTTGCAGGGGGCACCCGCACAGATACGCAGTATTTT
d_gene: TRBD1; v_gene: TRBV2; abundance: NA; j_gene: TRBJ1-4; CDR3aa: CASIGLPGQGGGENEKLFF; CDR3nt: TGTGCCAGCATCGGATTACCGGGACAGGGGGGTGGGGAGAATGAAAAACTGTTTTTT
d_gene: NA; v_gene: TRBV13; abundance: NA; j_gene: TRBJ2-7; CDR3aa: CASSLGGEGGPEQYF; CDR3nt: TGTGCCAGCAGCTTAGGCGGGGAGGGGGGGCCCGAGCAGTACTTC
d_gene: NA; v_gene: TRBV5-6; abundance: NA; j_gene: TRBJ1-1; CDR3aa: CASSLEAGMNTEAFF; CDR3nt: TGTGCCAGCAGCTTGGAAGCAGGGATGAACACTGAAGCTTTCTTT
d_gene: NA; v_gene: TRBV2; abundance: NA; j_gene: TRBJ1-5; CDR3aa: CASSELAGASNQPQHF; CDR3nt: TGTGCCAGCAGTGAACTTGCAGGCGCTAGCAATCAGCCCCAGCATTTT
d_gene: NA; v_gene: TRBV6-5; abundance: NA; j_gene: TRBJ1-2; CDR3aa: CASSYSRGANYGYTF; CDR3nt: TGTGCCAGCAGTTACTCACGAGGCGCTAACTATGGCTACACCTTC
d_gene: TRBD2; v_gene: TRBV4-1; abundance: NA; j_gene: TRBJ2-5; CDR3aa: CASSQDRTSGETQYF; CDR3nt: TGCGCCAGCAGCCAAGATCGGACTAGTGGGGAGACCCAGTACTTC
d_gene: NA; v_gene: TRBV29-1; abundance: NA; j_gene: TRBJ1-3; CDR3aa: CSVDQGTNTIYF; CDR3nt: TGCAGCGTTGATCAGGGGACCAACACCATATATTTT
d_gene: NA; v_gene: TRBV6-6; abundance: NA; j_gene: TRBJ1-1; CDR3aa: CASSLSAGSPNTEAFF; CDR3nt: TGTGCCAGCAGTTTATCCGCCGGGAGCCCAAACACTGAAGCTTTCTTT
d_gene: TRBD2; v_gene: TRBV10-3; abundance: NA; j_gene: TRBJ2-3; CDR3aa: CAIRSTSGGPFSTDTQYF; CDR3nt: TGTGCCATCAGGTCCACTAGCGGGGGCCCCTTTAGCACAGATACGCAGTATTTT
d_gene: NA; v_gene: TRBV4-1; abundance: NA; j_gene: TRBJ2-1; CDR3aa: CASSPSPYNEQFF; CDR3nt: TGCGCCAGCAGCCCCTCTCCCTACAATGAGCAGTTCTTC
d_gene: NA; v_gene: TRBV6-5; abundance: NA; j_gene: TRBJ1-2; CDR3aa: CASSYSIETGYGYTF; CDR3nt: TGTGCCAGCAGTTACTCGATCGAGACGGGTTATGGCTACACCTTC
d_gene: NA; v_gene: TRBV6-5; abundance: NA; j_gene: TRBJ1-1; CDR3aa: CASGWGQSTEAFF; CDR3nt: TGTGCCAGCGGCTGGGGGCAGTCGACTGAAGCTTTCTTT
d_gene: NA; v_gene: TRBV5-6; abundance: NA; j_gene: TRBJ2-7; CDR3aa: CASSLGRGTEQYF; CDR3nt: TGTGCCAGCAGCTTAGGCAGGGGTACCGAGCAGTACTTC
d_gene: NA; v_gene: TRBV3-1/TRBV3-2; abundance: NA; j_gene: TRBJ1-2; CDR3aa: CASSQEVGLNYYTF; CDR3nt: TGTGCCAGCAGCCAAGAGGTCGGGTTAAATTACTACACCTTC
d_gene: NA; v_gene: TRBV19; abundance: NA; j_gene: TRBJ1-3; CDR3aa: CASSHRSSGNTIYF; CDR3nt: TGTGCCAGTAGCCACAGGAGCTCTGGAAACACCATATATTTT
d_gene: NA; v_gene: TRBV12-3/TRBV12-4; abundance: NA; j_gene: TRBJ1-6; CDR3aa: CASSRSNSPLHF; CDR3nt: TGTGCCAGCAGTCGTTCTAATTCACCCCTCCACTTT
d_gene: TRBD2; v_gene: TRBV19; abundance: NA; j_gene: TRBJ2-3; CDR3aa: CASTGGGGTDTQYF; CDR3nt: TGTGCCAGTACGGGAGGGGGGGGAACAGATACGCAGTATTTT
d_gene: NA; v_gene: TRBV7-2; abundance: NA; j_gene: TRBJ2-5; CDR3aa: CASSLVGRGQETQYF; CDR3nt: TGTGCCAGCAGCTTAGTCGGCAGGGGACAAGAGACCCAGTACTTC
d_gene: TRBD2; v_gene: TRBV5-4; abundance: NA; j_gene: TRBJ2-1; CDR3aa: CASSPTSGGSHEQFF; CDR3nt: TGTGCCAGCAGCCCTACTAGCGGGGGATCCCATGAGCAGTTCTTC
d_gene: TRBD1; v_gene: TRBV27; abundance: once; j_gene: TRBJ2-2; CDR3aa: CASSLLTGTVNTGELFF; CDR3nt: TGTGCCAGCAGTTTACTAACCGGGACAGTTAACACCGGGGAGCTGTTTTTT
d_gene: TRBD2; v_gene: TRBV13; abundance: NA; j_gene: TRBJ2-2; CDR3aa: CASSSGLAGGQYTGELFF; CDR3nt: TGTGCCAGCAGCTCGGGACTAGCGGGGGGGCAGTACACCGGGGAGCTGTTTTTT
d_gene: NA; v_gene: TRBV7-2; abundance: NA; j_gene: TRBJ2-3; CDR3aa: CASSSAYQGRGTDTQYF; CDR3nt: TGTGCCAGCAGCTCCGCCTACCAGGGTCGGGGCACAGATACGCAGTATTTT
d_gene: TRBD1; v_gene: TRBV7-8; abundance: NA; j_gene: TRBJ2-7; CDR3aa: CASSLEFTGGYEQYF; CDR3nt: TGTGCCAGCAGCTTAGAATTCACAGGGGGCTACGAGCAGTACTTC
d_gene: TRBD1; v_gene: TRBV5-1; abundance: NA; j_gene: TRBJ1-1; CDR3aa: CASSPGQGGNTEAFF; CDR3nt: TGCGCCAGCAGCCCCGGCCAGGGGGGGAACACTGAAGCTTTCTTT
d_gene: TRBD1; v_gene: TRBV19; abundance: NA; j_gene: TRBJ2-2; CDR3aa: CASSVTGGITGELFF; CDR3nt: TGTGCCAGTAGTGTGACAGGGGGGATAACCGGGGAGCTGTTTTTT
d_gene: NA; v_gene: TRBV5-1; abundance: once; j_gene: TRBJ1-4; CDR3aa: CASSFEPRGEKLFF; CDR3nt: TGCGCCAGCAGCTTTGAACCAAGAGGTGAAAAACTGTTTTTT
d_gene: TRBD1; v_gene: TRBV27; abundance: NA; j_gene: TRBJ1-6; CDR3aa: CASSQSGTGYNSPLHF; CDR3nt: TGTGCCAGCAGCCAATCCGGGACAGGCTATAATTCACCCCTCCACTTT
d_gene: NA; v_gene: TRBV23-1; abundance: NA; j_gene: TRBJ1-5; CDR3aa: CASSPKRRPLPPIYSNQPQHF; CDR3nt: TGCGCCAGCAGCCCGAAACGGCGCCCACTACCCCCGATCTATAGCAATCAGCCCCAGCATTTT
d_gene: NA; v_gene: TRBV19; abundance: once; j_gene: TRBJ1-1; CDR3aa: CASFRSRQGEAFF; CDR3nt: TGTGCCAGTTTTCGCTCTCGTCAGGGGGAAGCTTTCTTT
d_gene: TRBD1; v_gene: TRBV11-2; abundance: NA; j_gene: TRBJ1-3; CDR3aa: CASSLSGQGIGNTIYF; CDR3nt: TGTGCCAGCAGCCTCAGTGGACAGGGGATTGGAAACACCATATATTTT
d_gene: TRBD1; v_gene: TRBV5-1; abundance: NA; j_gene: TRBJ1-4; CDR3aa: CASSFGQGGEKLFF; CDR3nt: TGCGCCAGCAGCTTCGGACAGGGTGGTGAAAAACTGTTTTTT
d_gene: TRBD2; v_gene: TRBV29-1; abundance: NA; j_gene: TRBJ2-3; CDR3aa: CSGLAGDLVGQYF; CDR3nt: TGCAGCGGGTTAGCGGGGGACCTAGTGGGGCAGTATTTT
d_gene: TRBD1; v_gene: TRBV5-1; abundance: NA; j_gene: TRBJ2-7; CDR3aa: CASSLLGQGFSYEQYF; CDR3nt: TGCGCCAGCAGCTTGCTGGGACAGGGCTTTAGCTACGAGCAGTACTTC
d_gene: NA; v_gene: TRBV13; abundance: NA; j_gene: TRBJ2-4; CDR3aa: CASSLATVNIQYF; CDR3nt: TGTGCCAGCAGCCTCGCGACAGTAAACATTCAGTACTTC
d_gene: TRBD2; v_gene: TRBV3-1/TRBV3-2; abundance: NA; j_gene: TRBJ2-7; CDR3aa: CASSQSGLAGALFF; CDR3nt: TGTGCCAGCAGCCAATCCGGACTAGCGGGGGCCCTCTTCTTC
d_gene: NA; v_gene: TRBV11-2; abundance: NA; j_gene: TRBJ2-5; CDR3aa: CASSLGGGSWEETQYF; CDR3nt: TGTGCCAGCAGCTTAGGGGGGGGCAGCTGGGAAGAGACCCAGTACTTC
d_gene: NA; v_gene: TRBV6-9; abundance: NA; j_gene: TRBJ2-7; CDR3aa: CASSLSDRSYEQYF; CDR3nt: TGTGCCAGCAGCCTTTCCGACAGGTCCTACGAGCAGTACTTC
d_gene: NA; v_gene: TRBV12-3/TRBV12-4; abundance: NA; j_gene: TRBJ2-7; CDR3aa: CASSLAGYEQYF; CDR3nt: TGTGCCAGCAGTTTGGCGGGCTACGAGCAGTACTTC
d_gene: TRBD2; v_gene: TRBV9; abundance: NA; j_gene: TRBJ2-7; CDR3aa: CASSVDGTSGYEQYF; CDR3nt: TGTGCCAGCAGCGTAGATGGGACTAGCGGCTACGAGCAGTACTTC
d_gene: TRBD1; v_gene: TRBV5-1; abundance: NA; j_gene: TRBJ1-2; CDR3aa: CASKIETDRVRGYTF; CDR3nt: TGCGCCAGCAAAATCGAAACGGACAGGGTACGGGGGTACACCTTC
d_gene: NA; v_gene: TRBV12-1; abundance: NA; j_gene: TRBJ1-1; CDR3aa: CASSFNRMNTEAFF; CDR3nt: TGTGCCAGCAGCTTTAACAGGATGAACACTGAAGCTTTCTTT
d_gene: NA; v_gene: TRBV25-1; abundance: NA; j_gene: TRBJ2-5; CDR3aa: CASSELRPGAETQYF; CDR3nt: TGTGCCAGCAGTGAATTAAGGCCAGGGGCAGAGACCCAGTACTTC
d_gene: NA; v_gene: TRBV7-8; abundance: NA; j_gene: TRBJ1-5; CDR3aa: CASSRSASSNQPQHF; CDR3nt: TGTGCCAGCAGCCGGAGCGCGAGTAGCAATCAGCCCCAGCATTTT
d_gene: TRBD1; v_gene: TRBV5-1; abundance: NA; j_gene: TRBJ1-3; CDR3aa: CASSFRDRGFAGNTIYF; CDR3nt: TGCGCCAGCAGCTTCCGGGACAGGGGTTTCGCTGGAAACACCATATATTTT